The count of the clone carrying this TCR beta chain is one. This sample was included in a study of PD-1 blockade in mismatch repair-deficient tumors. Study details: All were previously treated, progressing patients with about a dozen mismatch repair-deficient cancer types.

Mismatch repair deficiency was confirmed in all patients, by PCR or immunohistochemistry. Profiling relied on immunoSEQ multiplex PCR, and the TCRdb table lists in-frame clones only, not all of them. The sample yields 90,000 to 130,000 clones, about 80% seen once. This receptor was taken from an adult with mismatch repair-deficient cancer. Specimen: peripheral blood, collected 60 weeks after starting pembrolizumab.

CDR3 amino acids: CASREKGVGEKLFF. CDR3 nucleotide sequence: TGTGCCAGCAGAGAAAAGGGTGTTGGTGAAAAACTGTTTTTT. The chain couples TRBV6-1 to TRBJ1-4; D is ambiguous. The CDR3 runs to 14 residues. The germline V and J ends were trimmed by 6 bases and 7 bases, with 15 bases remaining between them. The germline CDR1 and CDR2 sequences are MNHNS and SASEGT.